This T cell receptor beta chain appears in the sequencing data of a study of cytomegalovirus exposure and HLA in healthy donors. Study-wide results and limits: The authors excluded some V segments, including TRBV6-2 and TRBV6-3, as indistinguishable.

A remark on this clone: The antigen is unknown.

The study ran its PCR with 60 Vbeta and 13 Jbeta primers. TCRdb's copy holds only in-frame clones and misses some; the assay was immunoSEQ multiplex PCR. This sample has about 180,000 clones, with 70% to 90% found just once. Germline CDR1 is SGHKS and CDR2 is YYEKEE (reference sequence). V lost 4 bases to trimming and J lost 2 bases, with 4 bases between them. The CDR3 contains 13 residues. This chain uses TRBV5-5 with TRBJ2-6; D remains ambiguous. This clonotype was sampled from a girl aged 5 to 17 in good health and CMV-seropositive. The sample consisted of PBMCs. CDR3 protein: CASSPTGANVLTF. The CDR3 coding sequence is TGTGCCAGCAGCCCAACTGGGGCCAACGTCCTGACTTTC.